The rows below give T cell receptor beta chains drawn from one sample of a study of technical replicates of blood from a few donors. This table comes from immunoSEQ multiplex PCR, and its TCRdb copy is limited to in-frame clones, with some not included. This sample has 75,000 to 95,000 clones; approximately 94% occur once, and the top ten carry around 0.37%. Sequencing used T cells isolated from PBMCs. The receptors originated from a human donor in good health. Both conserved end residues are part of each CDR3. The D gene is left open where the match is weak. Expanded clones get a size class; other rows say once, few or many, or leave the size out.

>NA|NA|TRBJ1-5|TRBV7-9
TGTGCCAGCAGCTTAGGTTGGGCTGATCAGCCCCAGCATTTT
CASSLGWADQPQHF
>NA|NA|TRBJ2-6|TRBV2
TGTGCCACCCCCAGTATTGGAGGCTCTGGGGCCAACGTCCTGACTTTC
CATPSIGGSGANVLTF
>TRBD1|NA|TRBJ1-4|TRBV10-3
TGTGCCATCAGTGAAGACAGGGGAGAAAAACTGTTTTTT
CAISEDRGEKLFF
>NA|NA|TRBJ1-1|TRBV30
TGTGCCTGGAGTCGGAACACTGAAGCTTTCTTT
CAWSRNTEAFF
>TRBD2|NA|TRBJ2-7|TRBV19
TGTGCCAGTACCCAGACTAGCGGGAGCTACGAGCAGTACTTC
CASTQTSGSYEQYF
>TRBD1|NA|TRBJ1-2|TRBV6-5
TGTGCCAGCAGCCGGACAGGTCAAAGTGGCTACACCTTC
CASSRTGQSGYTF
>NA|once|TRBJ2-1|TRBV7-8
TGTGCCAGCAGCCCGACTAGACTCTACAATGAGCAGTTCTTC
CASSPTRLYNEQFF
>NA|NA|TRBJ1-2|TRBV15
TGTGCCACCAGCAGAGATCGGGTCCCAGACAGTTACTATGGCTACACCTTC
CATSRDRVPDSYYGYTF
>NA|once|TRBJ2-3|TRBV29-1
TGCAGCGTTGAAATCAGTAGCACAGATACGCAGTATTTT
CSVEISSTDTQYF
>TRBD1|NA|TRBJ2-2|TRBV10-3
TGTGCCATAAGCCCACAGGGGGCGCGTACCGGGGAGCTGTTTTTT
CAISPQGARTGELFF
>TRBD1|NA|TRBJ1-5|TRBV7-2
TGTGCCAGCAGCTTGAACAGGGGAGGTCATCAGCCCCAGCATTTT
CASSLNRGGHQPQHF
>NA|NA|TRBJ1-1|TRBV15
TGTGCCACCAGCAGGCCACAGGCTATCACTGAAGCTTTCTTT
CATSRPQAITEAFF
>NA|NA|TRBJ1-5|TRBV13
TGTGCCAGCAGCTTAAGAGGGCAGCCCCAGCATTTT
CASSLRGQPQHF
>TRBD1|NA|TRBJ2-1|TRBV7-3
TGTGCCAGCAGCTCAGGACAGGGGGCGGTGATTGAGCAGTTCTTC
CASSSGQGAVIEQFF
>TRBD1|few|TRBJ1-2|TRBV11-2
TGTGCCAGCAGCTTAGAGCGGACAGGTTCTAAGACCTTC
CASSLERTGSKTF
>TRBD1|NA|TRBJ1-2|TRBV27
TGTGCCAGCAGTTTCTCATTAGCGCGGGACAGGGATGGCTACACCTTC
CASSFSLARDRDGYTF
>NA|NA|TRBJ2-2|TRBV2
TGTGCCAGCAGTGATCTAACGAACACCGGGGAGCTGTTTTTT
CASSDLTNTGELFF
>NA|NA|TRBJ2-5|TRBV6-5
TGTGCCAGCACCGGGGAGACCCAGTACTTC
CASTGETQYF
>TRBD2|NA|TRBJ2-1|TRBV19
TGTGCCAGTAGTGTAGGACTAGCGGGTGACAATGAGCAGTTCTTC
CASSVGLAGDNEQFF
>TRBD2|NA|TRBJ2-1|TRBV28
TGTGCCAGCCGACTAGCGGGAGGTTTTGAGCAGTTCTTC
CASRLAGGFEQFF
>TRBD2|NA|TRBJ2-1|TRBV7-9
TGTGCCAGCAGCTTAGGTATTCTCTTAGCGGGACCTTACAATGAGCAGTTCTTC
CASSLGILLAGPYNEQFF
>NA|NA|TRBJ1-1|TRBV27
TGTGCCAGCAGTTGGGGAGGGGGAAAGACTGAAGCTTTCTTT
CASSWGGGKTEAFF
>NA|NA|TRBJ2-7|TRBV15
TGTGCCACCAGCAGAGAACAGGGCCTCTACGAGCAGTACTTC
CATSREQGLYEQYF
>NA|NA|TRBJ2-7|TRBV7-9
TGTGCCAGCAGCTTAGCGGGGGCGAGGGAGCAGTACTTC
CASSLAGAREQYF
>NA|NA|TRBJ1-3|TRBV21-1
TGTGCCAGCAGCAGAATGGGGAACAGGGGGCTAATTGGTGGAAACACCATATATTTT
CASSRMGNRGLIGGNTIYF
>NA|NA|TRBJ2-5|TRBV9
TGTGCCAGCAGCCCCCACCAGGCCCAAGAGACCCAGTACTTC
CASSPHQAQETQYF
>TRBD1|NA|TRBJ2-7|TRBV7-3
TGTGCCAGCAGCTTCAATACCGGGACAGGGGATTCCTACGAGCAGTACTTC
CASSFNTGTGDSYEQYF
>TRBD1|NA|TRBJ2-1|TRBV19
TGTGCCAGTAGTATAGACAGGGGGAGAGGCAACAATGAGCAGTTCTTC
CASSIDRGRGNNEQFF
>TRBD2|NA|TRBJ2-7|TRBV28
TGTGCCAGCAGTTGGCGCCTCAAGACTAGCGGGAGGATCTCCTACGAGCAGTACTTC
CASSWRLKTSGRISYEQYF
>TRBD1|NA|TRBJ2-7|TRBV9
TGTGCCAGCAGCTCGCATACACCGGGACAGGGGGCCAATGAGCAGTACTTC
CASSSHTPGQGANEQYF
>NA|NA|TRBJ1-2|TRBV27
TGTGCCAGCGCGATAGCGGGGAGGTATGGCTACACCTTC
CASAIAGRYGYTF
>TRBD1|NA|TRBJ2-7|TRBV30
TGTGCCTGGAGTGACAGGGGGCTGGGGGAGCAGTACTTC
CAWSDRGLGEQYF
>TRBD1|NA|TRBJ1-3|TRBV19
TGTGCCAGCAGTTGCATGACAGGGCGTGGAAACACCATATATTTT
CASSCMTGRGNTIYF
>TRBD2|once|TRBJ2-1|TRBV5-1
TGCGCCAGCAGCTCCTATATACTAGCGGGAGGGCAAAATGAGCAGTTCTTC
CASSSYILAGGQNEQFF
>NA|NA|TRBJ2-7|TRBV14
TGTGCCAGCAGCCCACAGGGTTTCGGCGAGCAGTACTTC
CASSPQGFGEQYF
>TRBD1|NA|TRBJ1-1|TRBV7-9
TGTGCCAGCAGCCGAGGGGGCAGTAACACTGAAGCTTTCTTT
CASSRGGSNTEAFF
>NA|NA|TRBJ1-4|TRBV28
TGTGCCAGCAGCCGCCCCTTTTGGGGGGACCCGAATGAAAAACTGTTTTTT
CASSRPFWGDPNEKLFF
>TRBD1|NA|TRBJ1-1|TRBV6-5
TGTGCCAGCAGTTGGGACAGACTGAACACTGAAGCTTTCTTT
CASSWDRLNTEAFF
>NA|NA|TRBJ2-5|TRBV27
TGTGCCAGCAGTTTTAATTTCCCAGGGGAGACCCAGTACTTC
CASSFNFPGETQYF